A selection of T cell receptor beta chains follows, all from one sample in a study of T cell changes during pregnancy in multiple sclerosis. The protocol was immunoSEQ multiplex PCR, while the TCRdb copy is restricted to in-frame clones and leaves out a portion. The table includes 55,000 to 65,000 clones, approximately 92% detected once. The sequencing here drew on peripheral blood, taken in the first trimester of pregnancy. Receptor source: a female donor with multiple sclerosis, enrolled in a pregnancy study. The CDR3 runs from the conserved cysteine through the conserved F or W. Size values are once, few and many counts, or a class for expanded clones, and some rows have none.

CDR3aa	abundance	j_gene	v_gene	len
CASSKGYNEQFF	once	TRBJ2-1	TRBV14	12
CASSLRAGDTIYF	NA	TRBJ1-3	TRBV7-3	13
CASSWTGFDEQYF	NA	TRBJ2-7	TRBV5-4	13
CASSPMDRSYGYTF	NA	TRBJ1-2	TRBV7-9	14
CAISNLGGSYQETQYF	NA	TRBJ2-5	TRBV10-3	16
CASSQGLGGLNTEAFF	NA	TRBJ1-1	TRBV4-3	16
CASSSTPGLGHTGELFF	NA	TRBJ2-2	TRBV7-3	17
CASRPTGSLTDTQYF	NA	TRBJ2-3	TRBV28	15
CASSPGDRPTDTQYF	NA	TRBJ2-3	TRBV7-3	15
CASSDGGLNYGYTF	NA	TRBJ1-2	TRBV25-1	14
CASSVAGGGYNEQFF	NA	TRBJ2-1	TRBV9	15
CASSQGQGREAFF	NA	TRBJ1-1	TRBV7-3	13
CASSSDRGGEQFF	NA	TRBJ2-1	TRBV7-3	13
CATSRVGPGLLLSGELFF	NA	TRBJ2-2	TRBV15	18
CASSYLGGGELFF	NA	TRBJ2-2	TRBV6-5	13
CASSKQGANSPLHF	NA	TRBJ1-6	TRBV19	14
CASSLRGSGGPTQETQYF	NA	TRBJ2-5	TRBV7-3	18
CASSPVGGIIDQPQHF	few	TRBJ1-5	TRBV18	16
CASSLAVGGWVQPQHF	NA	TRBJ1-5	TRBV5-6	16
CASSIAPPRETQYF	NA	TRBJ2-5	TRBV19	14
CASSEGLNTEAFF	NA	TRBJ1-1	TRBV9	13
CVSSLDRDNRYEQYF	NA	TRBJ2-7	TRBV7-2	15
CASSETGSRTDTQYF	NA	TRBJ2-3	TRBV9	15
CASSTAPGLAYEQYF	NA	TRBJ2-7	TRBV19	15
CASSLYGRGDLGTEAFF	NA	TRBJ1-1	TRBV5-1	17
CATRSGTSSNTQYF	NA	TRBJ2-3	TRBV19	14
CASSIDGRGGRLQETQYF	NA	TRBJ2-5	TRBV19	18
CASSEMTSGGPQEYF	NA	TRBJ2-3	TRBV10-2	15
CASSPLRTGGNEQYF	NA	TRBJ2-7	TRBV19	15
CATSGTGHNQPQHF	NA	TRBJ1-5	TRBV15	14
CASSWGANTGELFF	once	TRBJ2-2	TRBV19	14
CASSQARDSSYEQYF	NA	TRBJ2-7	TRBV4-2	15
CASSLGGTGGETQYF	NA	TRBJ2-5	TRBV5-5	15
CATSRGGENIQYF	NA	TRBJ2-4	TRBV15	13
CASSYRDRALNTEAFF	NA	TRBJ1-1	TRBV13	16
CASSRDMETQYF	NA	TRBJ2-5	TRBV7-6	12
CASSLEGRARGYTF	NA	TRBJ1-2	TRBV7-9	14
CATGTVGQPQHF	NA	TRBJ1-5	TRBV27	12
CASSYTGYEQYF	NA	TRBJ2-7	TRBV6-5	12
CASSLDRGDGYTF	NA	TRBJ1-2	TRBV7-9	13
CASSPTGYTEAFF	NA	TRBJ1-1	TRBV6-5	13
CASSLGGQTDTQYF	once	TRBJ2-3	TRBV7-2	14
CASSPKTGTYGYTF	NA	TRBJ1-2	TRBV7-3	14
CASSQTGGNSPLHF	NA	TRBJ1-6	TRBV14	14
CASSERGIATNEKLFF	NA	TRBJ1-4	TRBV6-1	16
CASSVVPQAGYGYTF	few	TRBJ1-2	TRBV9	15
CASSPSSGSTNEKLFF	NA	TRBJ1-4	TRBV5-6	16
CASSQPDRGSFETQYF	once	TRBJ2-5	TRBV4-1	16
CASSPRQSYVVYF	NA	TRBJ2-7	TRBV6-5	13
CASSSRLAGEFSSTDTQYF	NA	TRBJ2-3	TRBV11-2	19
CASSSPQGGELFF	NA	TRBJ2-2	TRBV11-3	13
CAGTSIGTYEQYF	NA	TRBJ2-7	TRBV7-9	13
CASSLAPGSIKQETQYF	NA	TRBJ2-5	TRBV7-2	17
CSVDLGGLKPNTEAFF	once	TRBJ1-1	TRBV29-1	16
CASIKDGVTGELFF	NA	TRBJ2-2	TRBV19	14